The 3 T cell receptor beta chains given below trace back to one sample, sequenced in a study of cytomegalovirus exposure and HLA in healthy donors. Sequencing was performed with immunoSEQ multiplex PCR; in TCRdb, only in-frame clones are kept and a portion is missing. The sample lists roughly 150,000 clones; approximately 96% were seen once. Sequencing used PBMCs. The receptors shown here come from a woman under 30 in good health and CMV-seronegative.

This chain uses TRBV29-1 with TRBJ2-7, with a tentative D call TRBD1 (5 bases). Germline CDR1 reads SQVTM; CDR2 reads ANQGSEA. This CDR3 contains 12 residues. The ends were cut back, 7 bases at V and 1 base at J, with 11 bases in the middle. The CDR3 loop reads CSGKDTSYEQYF. The CDR3 DNA is TGCAGCGGGAAGGACACTTCCTACGAGCAGTACTTC.

The chain combines TRBV7-3 with TRBJ1-1, with D possibly being TRBD1 (5 bases). Germline values: CDR1 SGHTA, CDR2 FQGTGA. The CDR3 spans 14 residues. Trimming removed 2 bases at V and 1 base at J, with 8 bases between. CDR3 in DNA: TGTGCCAGCAGCTTAGGGGGGGAGAACACTGAAGCTTTCTTT. It specifies CASSLGGENTEAFF.

In regard to this clone: Distinct nucleotide sequences in the sample also encode this CDR3. CDR3 DNA sequence: TGCGCCAGCAGCCAAGATCTTGGGAGCTCCTACGAGCAGTACTTC. Protein: CASSQDLGSSYEQYF. The V call is TRBV4-3, the J call TRBJ2-7; D is perhaps TRBD2 (5 bases). V lost 0 bases to trimming and J lost 0 bases, with 9 bases between them. Germline V gives CDR1 LGHNA, CDR2 YSLEER. The CDR3 loop spans 15 amino acids.